This TCR beta chain is from a study of breast tumors, draining lymph nodes, adjacent tissues. Germline-derived CDR1 and CDR2 are SGHTA and FQGNSA. The CDR3 has 15 amino acids. TCRdb reanalysed the multiplex PCR reads using MiXCR and keeps one entry per CDR3 protein. Counted here are approximately 200,000 distinct CDR3 sequences, 25% to 40% occurring once; the ten biggest clones make up 4.3%. Axillary draining lymph nodes of breast cancer patients supplied the node samples. As to this clonotype: A much bigger clone sits one base away, suggesting this may be a read error.

Sequenced material: axillary lymph node tissue. V gene TRBV7-2 combines with J gene TRBJ1-2; no clear D gene. The clonotype comes from a female donor with breast cancer. Some clones in this sample may be carry-over from other donors' samples. This CDR3 reads CASSLRRVANYGYPF. CDR3 nucleotide sequence: TGTGCCAGCAGCTTAAGGCGGGTGGCTAACTATGGCTACCCCTTC. Complete variable domain (other parts from reference TRBV7-2 and TRBJ1-2): GAGVSQSPSNKVTEKGKDVELRCDPISGHTALYWYRQSLGQGLEFLIYFQGNSAPDKSGLPSDRFSAERTGGSVSTLTIQRTQQEDSAVYLCASSLRRVANYGYPFGSGTRLTVV.